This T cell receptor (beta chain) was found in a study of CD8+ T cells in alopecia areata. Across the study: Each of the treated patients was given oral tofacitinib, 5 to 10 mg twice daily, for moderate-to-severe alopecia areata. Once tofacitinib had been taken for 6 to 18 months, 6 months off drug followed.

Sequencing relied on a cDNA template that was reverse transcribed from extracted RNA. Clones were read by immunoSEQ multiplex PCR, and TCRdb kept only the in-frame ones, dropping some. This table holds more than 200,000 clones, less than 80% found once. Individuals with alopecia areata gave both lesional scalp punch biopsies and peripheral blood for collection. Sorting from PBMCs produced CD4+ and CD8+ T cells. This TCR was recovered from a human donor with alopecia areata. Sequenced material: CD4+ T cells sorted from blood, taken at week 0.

The CDR3 region is CASSPRTGQGDTEAFF. The CDR3 nucleotides are TGCGCCAGCAGCCCAAGGACGGGACAGGGGGACACTGAAGCTTTCTTT. The gene calls are TRBV5-1 and TRBJ1-1; 11 bases line up with TRBD1. Trimming took 4 bases from V and 3 from J; bases not matched to a gene: 8. Germline assignment: CDR1 SGHRS and CDR2 YFSETQ. The CDR3 contains 16 residues. Full variable domain (rest looked up from reference TRBV5-1 and TRBJ1-1): KAGVTQTPRYLIKTRGQQVTLSCSPISGHRSVSWYQQTPGQGLQFLFEYFSETQRNKGNFPGRFSGRQFSNSRSEMNVSTLELGDSALYLCASSPRTGQGDTEAFFGQGTRLTVV.